The text below deals with one T cell receptor (beta chain). Its target is unknown. Regarding time point: pre-treatment sample, taken before nivolumab and TIL therapy. The record originates from a study of TIL therapy for anti-PD-1-resistant metastatic lung cancer. Study at large: Tumors were harvested before any PD-1/PD-L1 blockade.

This was the immunoSEQ v3 assay. Assay: immunoSEQ multiplex PCR; the TCRdb copy retains only in-frame clones and omits some. In the table there are around 15,000 clones, roughly 83% of which are singletons. The V end was cut by 0 bases, the J end by 1 base, with 9 bases between. The CDR3 is made up of 15 amino acids. Looked up from germline, CDR1 is SGHTA and CDR2 is FQGNSA. Points from the study as a whole: Treatment-naive, never-smoker and oncogene-addicted patients were overrepresented in this highly selected cohort.

The genes are TRBV7-2 and TRBJ2-5; D is unresolved. The clonotype comes from a person aged 25 to 80 with non-small cell lung cancer. Source: blood, taken at baseline. The CDR3: CASSLARSAQETQYF. Written as DNA, the CDR3 is TGTGCCAGCAGCTTAGCGCGGTCGGCCCAAGAGACCCAGTACTTC.